This TCR beta chain was observed in a study of CD8 T cells in Susac syndrome. The germline V gene has CDR1 DFQATT and CDR2 SNEGSKA (reference sequence). The CDR3 contains 10 residues. Trimming stripped 5 bases from V and 8 bases from J, with 9 bases between. Random hexamers were used to reverse transcribe an amount of about 0.45 to 1 ug RNA. TCRdb used MiXCR to reprocess the immunoSEQ multiplex PCR reads, holding one entry per CDR3 protein. This sample has 180,000 or so distinct CDR3 sequences, with more than 90% found just once. The multiple sclerosis controls consisted of treatment-naive patients with relapsing-remitting disease, either stable or active. Negative isolation was applied to CD8+ and CD4+ T cells, and FACS enrichment was applied to TEMRA cells.

Specimen: CD4+ T cells from PBMCs. The origin of this receptor is a human donor with multiple sclerosis. The V and J genes are TRBV20-1 and TRBJ1-2; D is unresolved. CDR3 nucleotides: TGCAGTGCTGGGGATATCGGCTACACCTTC. As protein: CSAGDIGYTF.